This TCR beta chain was sequenced for a study of cytomegalovirus exposure and HLA in healthy donors. Study-wide context: Later, an analysis reported that the approximately 120 validation repertoires had used the same platform as the approximately 680 first-cohort repertoires. General study findings and limits: Researchers catalogued some 160 TCR beta chains as cytomegalovirus-associated. Most TCRs appeared rarely, but some public TCRs recurred in many donors.

The CDR3 consists of 15 residues. V gave up 0 bases and J gave up 0 bases, with 10 bases separating them. Germline V lookup: CDR1 SGHTS, CDR2 YDEGEE. Regarding this clone: The antigen is not known.

The donors were part of the validation cohort, which consisted of roughly 110 subjects and was separate from the first cohort of several hundred subjects. Measured with immunoSEQ multiplex PCR; TCRdb has only the in-frame clones, and not every one. Of some 140,000 clones in the sample, 70% to 90% were seen once. The chain couples TRBV5-8 to TRBJ2-7; D gene unclear. This clonotype was sampled from a young man in good health and CMV-seropositive. The sequencing sample was made of PBMCs. The DNA for the CDR3 is TGTGCCAGCAGCTTGGGAGCCGGTAGCTCCTACGAGCAGTACTTC. It encodes CASSLGAGSSYEQYF.